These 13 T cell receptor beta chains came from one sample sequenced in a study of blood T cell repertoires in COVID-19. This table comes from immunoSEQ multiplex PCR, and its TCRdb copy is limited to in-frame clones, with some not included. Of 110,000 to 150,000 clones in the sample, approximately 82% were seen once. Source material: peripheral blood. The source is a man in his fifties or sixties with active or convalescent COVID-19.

DNA for the CDR3: TGTGCCAGCAGCCAAGGGCAGGGAGGCTACAATGAGCAGTTCTTC. Protein: CASSQGQGGYNEQFF. The V call is TRBV4-2, the J call TRBJ2-1; D is possibly TRBD2 (6 bases). V lost 1 base and J 3 bases, leaving 10 bases between the germline ends. The germline CDR1 and CDR2 sequences are LGHNA and YNFKEQ. The CDR3 totals 15 residues.

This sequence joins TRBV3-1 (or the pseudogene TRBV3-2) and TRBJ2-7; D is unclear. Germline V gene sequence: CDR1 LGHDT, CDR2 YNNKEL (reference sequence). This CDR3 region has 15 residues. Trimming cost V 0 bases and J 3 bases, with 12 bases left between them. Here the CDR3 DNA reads TGTGCCAGCAGCCAAGATTTCGCGGTGAACTACGAGCAGTACTTC. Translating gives CASSQDFAVNYEQYF.

The CDR3 protein is CASSRLAGTYNEQFF. In DNA, the CDR3 is TGCGCCAGCAGCCGACTAGCGGGAACCTACAATGAGCAGTTCTTC. V and J are TRBV4-3 and TRBJ2-1; 11 bases are shared with TRBD2. The CDR3 loop spans 15 amino acids. V trimming: 4 bases; J trimming: 2 bases; junction bases outside the gene matches: 1. CDR1 is LGHNA and CDR2 is YSLEER in the germline V gene.

The CDR3 DNA reads TGTGCCACCAGTGACAGTACAGGGTCCGGCAATCAGCCCCAGCATTTT. Translation: CATSDSTGSGNQPQHF. The genes are TRBV24-1 and TRBJ1-5, with TRBD1 as a possible D gene (6 bases). The CDR3 has 16 residues. The V gene's germline CDR1 is KGHDR and CDR2 SFDVKD. Trimming cost V 4 bases and J 2 bases, with 14 bases left between them.

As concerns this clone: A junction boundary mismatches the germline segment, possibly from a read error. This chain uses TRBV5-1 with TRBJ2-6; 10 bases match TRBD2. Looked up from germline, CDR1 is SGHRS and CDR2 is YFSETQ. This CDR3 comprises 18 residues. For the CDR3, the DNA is TGCGCCAGCACCTTGATAGCGGGGGGTGCTTCTGGGGCCAACGTCCTGACTTTC. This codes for CASTLIAGGASGANVLTF.

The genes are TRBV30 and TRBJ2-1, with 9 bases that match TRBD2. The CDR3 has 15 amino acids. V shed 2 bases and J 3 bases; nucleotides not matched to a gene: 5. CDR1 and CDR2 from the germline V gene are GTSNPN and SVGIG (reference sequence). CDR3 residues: CAWSTLAGYYNEQFF. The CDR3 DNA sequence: TGTGCCTGGAGTACGCTAGCGGGATACTACAATGAGCAGTTCTTC.

DNA for the CDR3: TGCGCCAGCAGCCAAGCTGACAGTAACTCTGGAAACACCATATATTTT. Its protein is CASSQADSNSGNTIYF. The chain employs TRBV4-3 and TRBJ1-3; D may be TRBD1 (5 bases). The CDR3 length is 16 residues. Germline CDR1 and CDR2: LGHNA and YSLEER. The V and J ends lost 1 base and 0 bases respectively, with 10 bases between them.

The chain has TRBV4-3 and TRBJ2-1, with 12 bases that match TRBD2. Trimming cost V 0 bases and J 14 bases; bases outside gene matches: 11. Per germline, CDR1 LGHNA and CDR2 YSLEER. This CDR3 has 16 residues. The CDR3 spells CASSQDRLAGVPREFF. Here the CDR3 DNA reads TGCGCCAGCAGCCAAGATAGACTAGCGGGGGTTCCAAGAGAGTTCTTC.

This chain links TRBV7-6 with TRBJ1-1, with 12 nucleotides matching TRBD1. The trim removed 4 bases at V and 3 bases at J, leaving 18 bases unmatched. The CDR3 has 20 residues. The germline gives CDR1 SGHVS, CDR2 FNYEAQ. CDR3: CASSSGQGAGDTSSYTEAFF. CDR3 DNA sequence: TGTGCCAGCAGCTCGGGACAGGGGGCGGGGGACACTTCATCGTACACTGAAGCTTTCTTT.

The CDR3 region is CANSGTSNGNEQFF. For the CDR3, the DNA is TGTGCCAACTCCGGGACTAGCAATGGGAATGAGCAGTTCTTC. This chain links TRBV10-3 with TRBJ2-1; 9 bases agree with TRBD2. There are 14 residues in the CDR3. The V and J ends lost 10 bases and 7 bases, in that order; junction bases with no gene match: 11. CDR1 and CDR2 from the germline V gene are ENHRY and SYGVKD.

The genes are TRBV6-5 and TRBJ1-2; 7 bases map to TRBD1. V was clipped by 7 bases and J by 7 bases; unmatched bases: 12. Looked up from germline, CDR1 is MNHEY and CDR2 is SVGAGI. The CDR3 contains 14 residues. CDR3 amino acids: CASIPGGMKRGYTF. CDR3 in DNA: TGTGCCAGCATCCCAGGGGGTATGAAACGTGGCTACACCTTC.

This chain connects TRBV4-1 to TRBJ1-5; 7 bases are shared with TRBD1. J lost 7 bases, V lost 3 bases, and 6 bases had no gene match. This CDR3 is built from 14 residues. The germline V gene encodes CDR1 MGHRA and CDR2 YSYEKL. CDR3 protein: CASSQLGQPQPQHF. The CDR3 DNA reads TGCGCCAGCAGCCAGCTGGGACAGCCGCAGCCCCAGCATTTT.

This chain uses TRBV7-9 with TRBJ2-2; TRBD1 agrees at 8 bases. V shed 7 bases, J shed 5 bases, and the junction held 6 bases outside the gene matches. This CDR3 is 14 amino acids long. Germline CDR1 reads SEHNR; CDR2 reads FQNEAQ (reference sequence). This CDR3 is CASNGQGGTGELFF. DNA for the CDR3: TGTGCCAGCAACGGACAGGGTGGGACCGGGGAGCTGTTTTTT.